This T cell receptor (beta chain) is from a study of blood T cell repertoires in COVID-19 (dated by TCRdb to about 2020). As for the study more broadly: The collaborator samples originated in the United States, Italy and Spain and spanned the acute and convalescent phases of COVID-19. The prospective study material was composed of cDNA or gDNA derived from T cells, B-cell-depleted T cells, or PBMCs. Deeply sampled blood TCRbeta repertoires from subjects exposed to, actively infected with, or recovered from COVID-19 were included in the dataset. A freely available public database, intended as a resource for researchers studying the immune response to SARS-CoV-2, is where the repertoires were released. Samples were obtained from the ongoing ImmuneRACE study (first 160 participants) and from approximately 1,200 subjects provided by 6 global collaborators. The sample metadata nearly always contained a de-identified subject ID, COVID-19 status, age in years and sex. Where available, HLA class I and class II types were obtained from metadata supplied by the sample provider rather than from assay-based typing.

A remark on this clone: Its recognized antigen is unknown. No much larger clone is present one base from it, and per-base qualities are unavailable.

TCRbeta CDR3 regions were amplified from genomic DNA using the immunoSEQ Assay, a bias-controlled multiplex PCR. Processing in the source paper ran as follows. Within the assay, amplification of reference gene primers was used to estimate how many nucleated cells each sample contained. Sequence reads were collapsed and filtered to measure the absolute abundance of every unique TCRbeta CDR3 rearrangement. For each sample, productive Simpson clonality was calculated as the square root of Simpson's diversity index across productive rearrangements. TCRdb provides this immuneACCESS table in a form limited to in-frame rearrangements. Some clones are lacking; in checked studies, under half of them reflect an unresolved V gene, and why the rest are absent is not known. The DNA gave D and trimming, while V, J and clone size come from that table. The sample table shows 470,000 or so clones, and roughly nine tenths are seen once. Roughly 1.8% of the sample is taken by the ten largest.

Participants in the prospective study were enrolled through a virtual design, were aged 18 to 89 years, and lived in roughly 24 United States geographic areas. In the prospective study, participants were assigned to cohorts based on the clinical history participants reported in a screening survey and a study questionnaire. Each participant in the prospective study had whole blood, serum and a nasopharyngeal or oropharyngeal swab collected by mobile phlebotomists. Over a roughly 2-month period, participants in the prospective study had the option of providing additional blood draws and questionnaires. Before DNA extraction, blood samples from the prospective study were shipped at room temperature or frozen. Beyond this particular receptor, the publication reports: How much clinical and demographic metadata was included differed by source and by participant, and the metadata was provided uncurated.

This sequence was found in a woman younger than 30 with acute COVID-19. Sequencing input: PBMCs or T cells enriched from blood (not recorded which).

The CDR3 is CASSLGQGEDEQYF. The nucleotide sequence reads TGTGCCAGCAGCTTAGGACAGGGGGAGGACGAGCAGTACTTC. The rearranged segments are TRBV7-9 and TRBJ2-7, with TRBD1 identical over 9 junction bases. CDR1 and CDR2, per the germline V gene (reference sequence), are SEHNR and FQNEAQ. From V the trimming removes 1 base and from J it removes 5 bases, while the gene matches leave 3 bases of the junction unaccounted for. The CDR3 starts with the cysteine, ends with the phenylalanine, and has 14 residues. Only the CDR3 portion is preserved as DNA: 42 bases, with reading frame beginning at the first base.